This entry is about one TCR beta chain. The antigen is not known. The study's findings and limits: Tumor-infiltrating Treg TCR alpha and beta sequences overlapped most with tumor naive CD4+ T cells, then blood naive. The TCR gene usage of tumor memory CD4+ T cells clustered together with blood and lymph node memory CD4+ cells and with lymph node naive CD4+ cells.

TCRdb reanalysed the 5' RACE reads using MiXCR and keeps one entry per CDR3 protein. The sample has about 46,000 distinct CDR3 sequences; about 28% are singletons. This CDR3 is built from 15 residues. The germline V and J ends were trimmed by 5 bases and 2 bases, with 19 bases remaining between them. The V gene's germline CDR1 is DFQATT and CDR2 SNEGSKA (reference sequence). The sequenced material came from naive CD4+ T cells sorted from blood. Indicated subset: naive CD4+ T cells, CD4+CD45RA+CD25-. The source is a female donor with breast cancer. The genes are TRBV20-1 and TRBJ2-7; D remains ambiguous. DNA for the CDR3: TGCAGTGCTGGCCCGTTGGTGGGCCAGGCCTACGAGCAGTACTTC. Translated: CSAGPLVGQAYEQYF.